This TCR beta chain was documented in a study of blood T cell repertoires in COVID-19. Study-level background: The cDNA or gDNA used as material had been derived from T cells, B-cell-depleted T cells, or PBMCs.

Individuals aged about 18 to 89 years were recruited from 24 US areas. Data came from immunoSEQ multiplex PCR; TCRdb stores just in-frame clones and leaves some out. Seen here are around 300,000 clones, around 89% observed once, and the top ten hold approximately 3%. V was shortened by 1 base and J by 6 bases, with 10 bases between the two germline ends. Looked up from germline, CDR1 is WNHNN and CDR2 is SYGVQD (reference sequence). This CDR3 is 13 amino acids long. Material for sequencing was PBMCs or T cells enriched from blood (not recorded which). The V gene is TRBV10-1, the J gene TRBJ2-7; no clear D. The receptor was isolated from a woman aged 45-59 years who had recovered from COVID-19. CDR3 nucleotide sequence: TGCGCCAGCAGTGAGTGTCGACTGTGCGAGCAGTACTTC. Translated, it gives CASSECRLCEQYF.